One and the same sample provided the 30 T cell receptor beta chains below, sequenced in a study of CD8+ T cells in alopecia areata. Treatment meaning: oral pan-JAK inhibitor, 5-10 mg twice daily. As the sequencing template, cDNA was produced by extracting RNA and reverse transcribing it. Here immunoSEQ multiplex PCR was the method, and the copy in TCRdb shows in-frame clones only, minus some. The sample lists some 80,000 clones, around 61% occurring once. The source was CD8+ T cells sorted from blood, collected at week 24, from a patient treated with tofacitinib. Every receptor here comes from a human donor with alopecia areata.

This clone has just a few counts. As DNA, the CDR3 is TGTGCCAGTAGTTTCCTAGCGGGAGAATTATCAGATACGCAGTATTTT. It translates to CASSFLAGELSDTQYF. This rearrangement joins TRBV19 to TRBJ2-3; 10 positions match TRBD2. CDR1 is LNHDA, CDR2 SQIVND, per germline (reference sequence). CDR3 size: 16 residues. Losses at the gene ends were 5 bases for V and 4 bases for J; bases not matched to a gene: 9.

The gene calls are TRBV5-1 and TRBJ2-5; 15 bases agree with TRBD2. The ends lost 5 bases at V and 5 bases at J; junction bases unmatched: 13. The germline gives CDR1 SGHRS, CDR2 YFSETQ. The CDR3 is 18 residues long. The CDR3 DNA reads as TGCGCCAGCAGGCCTCCGGGACTAGCGGGGGGAACCGAGGAGACCCAGTACTTC. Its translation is CASRPPGLAGGTEETQYF.

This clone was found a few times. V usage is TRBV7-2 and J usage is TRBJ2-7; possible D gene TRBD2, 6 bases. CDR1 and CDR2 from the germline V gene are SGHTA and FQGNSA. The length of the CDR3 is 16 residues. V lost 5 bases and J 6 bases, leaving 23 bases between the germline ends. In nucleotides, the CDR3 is TGTGCCAGCAGCGGACTACATCTCTCCGAAGGGGTCGAGCAGTACTTC. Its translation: CASSGLHLSEGVEQYF.

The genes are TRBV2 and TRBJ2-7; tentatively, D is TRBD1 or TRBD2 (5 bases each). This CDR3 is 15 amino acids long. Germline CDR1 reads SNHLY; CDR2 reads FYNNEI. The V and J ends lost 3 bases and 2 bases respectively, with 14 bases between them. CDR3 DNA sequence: TGTGCCAGCAGTGATTTCAGAGGGGCTACCTACGAGCAGTACTTC. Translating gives CASSDFRGATYEQYF.

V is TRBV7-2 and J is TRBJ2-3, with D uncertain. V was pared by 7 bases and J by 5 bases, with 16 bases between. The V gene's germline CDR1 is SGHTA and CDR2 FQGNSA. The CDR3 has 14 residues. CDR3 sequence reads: CASTSRHRKDTQYF. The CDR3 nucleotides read TGTGCCAGCACCTCCAGACACCGGAAAGATACGCAGTATTTT.

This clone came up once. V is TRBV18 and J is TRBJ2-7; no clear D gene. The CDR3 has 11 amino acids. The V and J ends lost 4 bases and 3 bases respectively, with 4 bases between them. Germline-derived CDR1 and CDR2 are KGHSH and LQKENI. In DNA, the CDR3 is TGTGCCAGCTCACTGGACTACGAGCAGTACTTC. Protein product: CASSLDYEQYF.

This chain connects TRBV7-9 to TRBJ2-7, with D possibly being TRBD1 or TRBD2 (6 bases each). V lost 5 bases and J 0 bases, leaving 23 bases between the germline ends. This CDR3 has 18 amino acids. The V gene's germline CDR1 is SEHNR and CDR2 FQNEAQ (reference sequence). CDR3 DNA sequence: TGTGCCAGCAGCGGGCCGGGGGTCGCAGGGGAGAGCTCCTACGAGCAGTACTTC. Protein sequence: CASSGPGVAGESSYEQYF.

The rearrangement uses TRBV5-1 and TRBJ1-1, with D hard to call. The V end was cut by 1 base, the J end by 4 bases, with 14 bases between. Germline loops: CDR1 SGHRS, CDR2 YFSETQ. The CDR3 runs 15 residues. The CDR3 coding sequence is TGCGCCAGCAGCTTGCAGGAGGATGGGGTCACTGAAGCTTTCTTT. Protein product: CASSLQEDGVTEAFF. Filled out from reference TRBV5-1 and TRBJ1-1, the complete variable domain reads KAGVTQTPRYLIKTRGQQVTLSCSPISGHRSVSWYQQTPGQGLQFLFEYFSETQRNKGNFPGRFSGRQFSNSRSEMNVSTLELGDSALYLCASSLQEDGVTEAFFGQGTRLTVV.

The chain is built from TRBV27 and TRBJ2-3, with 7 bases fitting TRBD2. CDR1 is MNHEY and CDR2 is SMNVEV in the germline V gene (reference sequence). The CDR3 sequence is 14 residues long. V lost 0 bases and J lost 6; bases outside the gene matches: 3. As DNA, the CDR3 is TGTGCCAGCAGTTTATCGACGCGGGGGGATACGCAGTATTTT. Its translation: CASSLSTRGDTQYF.

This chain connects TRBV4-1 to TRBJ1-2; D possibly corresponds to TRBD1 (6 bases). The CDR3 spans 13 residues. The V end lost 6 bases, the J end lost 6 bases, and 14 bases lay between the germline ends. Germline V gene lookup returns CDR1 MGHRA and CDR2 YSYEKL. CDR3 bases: TGCGCCAGCAGACGTGAGGGGGGAAATGGCTACACCTTC. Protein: CASRREGGNGYTF.

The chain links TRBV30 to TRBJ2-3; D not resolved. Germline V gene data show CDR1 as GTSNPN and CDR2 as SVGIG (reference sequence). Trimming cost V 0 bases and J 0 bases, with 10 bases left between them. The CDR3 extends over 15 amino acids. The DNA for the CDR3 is TGTGCCTGGAGTGTACGGGCAGCTAGCACAGATACGCAGTATTTT. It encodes CAWSVRAASTDTQYF.

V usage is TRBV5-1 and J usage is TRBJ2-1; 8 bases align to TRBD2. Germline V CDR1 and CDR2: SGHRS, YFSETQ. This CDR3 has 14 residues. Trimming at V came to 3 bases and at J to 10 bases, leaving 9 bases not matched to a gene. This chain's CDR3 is CASSSGLVAEEQFF. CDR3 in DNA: TGCGCCAGCAGCTCGGGACTAGTCGCAGAGGAGCAGTTCTTC.

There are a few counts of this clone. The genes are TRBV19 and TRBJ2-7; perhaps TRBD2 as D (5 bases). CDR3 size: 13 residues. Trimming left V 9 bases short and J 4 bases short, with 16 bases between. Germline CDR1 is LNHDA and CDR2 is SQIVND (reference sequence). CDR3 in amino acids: CASSPDSGYEQYF. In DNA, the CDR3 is TGTGCCAGCTCACCGGACTCCGGGTACGAGCAGTACTTC.

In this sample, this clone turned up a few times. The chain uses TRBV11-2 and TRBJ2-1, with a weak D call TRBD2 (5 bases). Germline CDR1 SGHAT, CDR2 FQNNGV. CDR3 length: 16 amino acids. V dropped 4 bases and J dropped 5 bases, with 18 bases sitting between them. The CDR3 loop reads CASSSRESYVHNEQFF. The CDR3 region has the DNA TGTGCCAGCAGCTCTAGGGAGTCGTACGTACACAATGAGCAGTTCTTC.

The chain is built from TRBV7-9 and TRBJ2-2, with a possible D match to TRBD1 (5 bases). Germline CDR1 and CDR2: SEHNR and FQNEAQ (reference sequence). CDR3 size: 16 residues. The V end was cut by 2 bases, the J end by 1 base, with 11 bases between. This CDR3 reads CASSLSPTGNTGELFF. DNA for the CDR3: TGTGCCAGCAGCTTATCGCCTACAGGGAACACCGGGGAGCTGTTTTTT.

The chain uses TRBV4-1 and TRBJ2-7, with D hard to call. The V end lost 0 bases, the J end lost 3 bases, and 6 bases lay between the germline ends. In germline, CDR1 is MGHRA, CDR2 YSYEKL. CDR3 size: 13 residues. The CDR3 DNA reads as TGCGCCAGCAGCCAAGATCTTTTCTACGAGCAGTACTTC. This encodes CASSQDLFYEQYF.

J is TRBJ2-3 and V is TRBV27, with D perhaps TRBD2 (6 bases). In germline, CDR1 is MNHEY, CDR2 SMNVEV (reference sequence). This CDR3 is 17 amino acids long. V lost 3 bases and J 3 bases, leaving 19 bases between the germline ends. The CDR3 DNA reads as TGTGCCAGCAGTTTCTCCCACGGGCTAGCGCGGACAGATACGCAGTATTTT. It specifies CASSFSHGLARTDTQYF.

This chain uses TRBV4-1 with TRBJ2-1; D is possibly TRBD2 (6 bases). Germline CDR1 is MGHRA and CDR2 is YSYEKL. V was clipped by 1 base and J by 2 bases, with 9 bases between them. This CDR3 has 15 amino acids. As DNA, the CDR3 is TGCGCCAGCAGCCAAGGGGGCGGGACCTACAATGAGCAGTTCTTC. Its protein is CASSQGGGTYNEQFF.

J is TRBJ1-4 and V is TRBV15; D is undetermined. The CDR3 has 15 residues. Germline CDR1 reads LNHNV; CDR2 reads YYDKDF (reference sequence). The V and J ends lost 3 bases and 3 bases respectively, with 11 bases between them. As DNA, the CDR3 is TGTGCCACCAGCAGCAGTTGGGTTGCTAATGAAAAACTGTTTTTT. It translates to CATSSSWVANEKLFF.

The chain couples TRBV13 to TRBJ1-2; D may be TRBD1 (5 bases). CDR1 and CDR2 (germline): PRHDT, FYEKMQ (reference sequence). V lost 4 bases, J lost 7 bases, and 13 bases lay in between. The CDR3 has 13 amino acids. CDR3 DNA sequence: TGTGCCAGCAGCTCTGGAGGGGCCGCTGGCTACACCTTC. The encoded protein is CASSSGGAAGYTF.

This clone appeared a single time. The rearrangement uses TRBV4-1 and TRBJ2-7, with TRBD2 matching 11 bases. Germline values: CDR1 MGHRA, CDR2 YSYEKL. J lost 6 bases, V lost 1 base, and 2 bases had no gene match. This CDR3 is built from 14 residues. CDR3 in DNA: TGCGCCAGCAGCCAAGCTCTAGCGGGGGGCGAGCAGTACTTC. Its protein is CASSQALAGGEQYF.

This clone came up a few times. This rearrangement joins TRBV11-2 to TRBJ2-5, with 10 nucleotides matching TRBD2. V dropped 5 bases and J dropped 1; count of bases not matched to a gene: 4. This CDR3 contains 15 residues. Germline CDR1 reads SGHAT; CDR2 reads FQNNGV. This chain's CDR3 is CASSIGTSAQETQYF. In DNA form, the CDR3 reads TGTGCCAGCAGCATCGGGACTAGCGCCCAAGAGACCCAGTACTTC.

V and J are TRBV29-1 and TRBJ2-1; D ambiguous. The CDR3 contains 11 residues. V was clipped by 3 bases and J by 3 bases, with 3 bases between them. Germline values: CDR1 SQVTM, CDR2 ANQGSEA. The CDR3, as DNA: TGCAGCGTTGAGGACTACAATGAGCAGTTCTTC. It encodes CSVEDYNEQFF.

The CDR3 spells CASSDSGRLADTQYF. The CDR3 DNA sequence: TGTGCCAGCAGCGACAGCGGGAGGCTCGCAGATACGCAGTATTTT. The rearrangement joins TRBV9 to TRBJ2-3; 9 positions agree with TRBD2. V was clipped by 3 bases and J by 4 bases; unmatched bases: 6. The CDR3 has 15 residues. Germline loops: CDR1 SGDLS, CDR2 YYNGEE.

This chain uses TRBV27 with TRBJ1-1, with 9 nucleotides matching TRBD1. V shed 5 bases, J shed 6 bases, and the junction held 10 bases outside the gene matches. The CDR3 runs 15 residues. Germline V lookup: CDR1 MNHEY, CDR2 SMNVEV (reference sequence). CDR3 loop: CASSDGTGLESEAFF. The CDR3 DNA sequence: TGTGCCAGCAGTGATGGGACAGGGCTTGAGTCTGAAGCTTTCTTT.

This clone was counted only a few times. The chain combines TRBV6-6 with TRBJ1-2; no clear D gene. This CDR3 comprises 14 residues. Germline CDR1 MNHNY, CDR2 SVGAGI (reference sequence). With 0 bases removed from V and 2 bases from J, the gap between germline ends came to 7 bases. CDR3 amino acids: CASSYSSGNYGYTF. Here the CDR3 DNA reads TGTGCCAGCAGTTACTCGAGCGGCAACTATGGCTACACCTTC.

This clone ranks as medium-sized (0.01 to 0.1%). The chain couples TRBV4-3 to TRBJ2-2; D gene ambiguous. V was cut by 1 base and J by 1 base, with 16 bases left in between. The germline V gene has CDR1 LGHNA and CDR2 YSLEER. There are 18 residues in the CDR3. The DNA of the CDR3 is TGCGCCAGCAGCCAAGGTGTTTTAGTTTGGGGGAACACCGGGGAGCTGTTTTTT. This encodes CASSQGVLVWGNTGELFF.

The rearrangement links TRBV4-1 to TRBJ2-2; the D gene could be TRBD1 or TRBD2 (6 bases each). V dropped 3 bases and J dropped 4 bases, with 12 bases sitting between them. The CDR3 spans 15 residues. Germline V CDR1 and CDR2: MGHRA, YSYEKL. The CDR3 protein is CASSHLQGGTGELFF. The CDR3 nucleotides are TGCGCCAGCAGCCATTTACAGGGAGGCACCGGGGAGCTGTTTTTT.

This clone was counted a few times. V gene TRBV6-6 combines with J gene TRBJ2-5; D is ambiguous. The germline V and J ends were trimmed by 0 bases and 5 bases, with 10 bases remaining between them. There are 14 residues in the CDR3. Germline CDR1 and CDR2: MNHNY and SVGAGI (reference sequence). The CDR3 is CASSYSAGPETQYF. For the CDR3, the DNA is TGTGCCAGCAGTTACTCAGCCGGGCCGGAGACCCAGTACTTC.

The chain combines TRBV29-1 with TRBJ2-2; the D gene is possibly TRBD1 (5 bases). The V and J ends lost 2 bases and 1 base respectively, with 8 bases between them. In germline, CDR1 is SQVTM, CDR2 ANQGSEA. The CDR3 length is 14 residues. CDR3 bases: TGCAGCGTTGAACCCAGGGAGAACACCGGGGAGCTGTTTTTT. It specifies CSVEPRENTGELFF.